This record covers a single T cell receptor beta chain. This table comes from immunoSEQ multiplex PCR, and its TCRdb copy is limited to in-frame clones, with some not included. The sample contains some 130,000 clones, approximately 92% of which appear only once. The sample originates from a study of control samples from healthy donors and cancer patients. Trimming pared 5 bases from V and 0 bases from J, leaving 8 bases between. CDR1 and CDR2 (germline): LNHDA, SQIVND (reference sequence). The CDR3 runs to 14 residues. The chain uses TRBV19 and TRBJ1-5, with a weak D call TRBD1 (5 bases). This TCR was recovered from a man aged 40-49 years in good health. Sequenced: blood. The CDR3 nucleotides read TGTGCCAGTAGTCAGGGATATAGCAATCAGCCCCAGCATTTT. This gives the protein CASSQGYSNQPQHF.